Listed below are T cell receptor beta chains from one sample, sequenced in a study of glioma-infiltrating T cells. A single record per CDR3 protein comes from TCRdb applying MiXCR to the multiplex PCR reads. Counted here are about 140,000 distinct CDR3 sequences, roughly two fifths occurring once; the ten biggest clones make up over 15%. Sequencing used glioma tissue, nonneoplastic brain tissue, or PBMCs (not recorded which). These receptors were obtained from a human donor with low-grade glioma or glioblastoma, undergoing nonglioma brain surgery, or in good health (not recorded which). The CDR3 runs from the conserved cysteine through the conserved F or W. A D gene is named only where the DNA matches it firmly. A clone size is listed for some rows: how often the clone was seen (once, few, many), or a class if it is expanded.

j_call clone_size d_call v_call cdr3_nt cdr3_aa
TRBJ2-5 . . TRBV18 TGTGCCAGCTCACCAACCACCGGGACCCTCGTGACCCAGTACTTC CASSPTTGTLVTQYF
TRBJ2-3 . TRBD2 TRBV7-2 TGTGCCAGCAGCTGGACCCCGACTAGCCCAGATACGCAGTATTTT CASSWTPTSPDTQYF
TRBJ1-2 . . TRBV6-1 TGTGCCAGCAGTGTGAACTATGGCTACACCTTC CASSVNYGYTF
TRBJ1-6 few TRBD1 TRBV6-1 TGTGCCAGCAGGCAATACAGGGGGAGTGATAATTCACCCCTCCACTTT CASRQYRGSDNSPLHF
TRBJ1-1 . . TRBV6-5 TGTGTCAGCAGTTCCATAACGAACACTGAAGCTTTCTTT CVSSSITNTEAFF
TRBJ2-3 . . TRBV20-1 TGCAGTGCCCAAACTGGCACAGATACGCAGTATTTT CSAQTGTDTQYF
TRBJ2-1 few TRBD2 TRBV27 TGTGCCAGCAGTTTGGTAGCGGGAATCGGCGATGAGCAGTTCTTC CASSLVAGIGDEQFF
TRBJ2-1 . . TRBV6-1 TGTGCCAGCAGGAAGGACACCGACTCCTACAATGAGCAGTTCTTC CASRKDTDSYNEQFF
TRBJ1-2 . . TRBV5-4 TGTGCCAGCAGCCCGTGGTCTAACTATGGCTACACCTTC CASSPWSNYGYTF
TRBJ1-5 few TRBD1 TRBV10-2 TGCGCCAGCAGTGAGTCAGGGGGCGGACAGCCCCAGCATTTT CASSESGGGQPQHF